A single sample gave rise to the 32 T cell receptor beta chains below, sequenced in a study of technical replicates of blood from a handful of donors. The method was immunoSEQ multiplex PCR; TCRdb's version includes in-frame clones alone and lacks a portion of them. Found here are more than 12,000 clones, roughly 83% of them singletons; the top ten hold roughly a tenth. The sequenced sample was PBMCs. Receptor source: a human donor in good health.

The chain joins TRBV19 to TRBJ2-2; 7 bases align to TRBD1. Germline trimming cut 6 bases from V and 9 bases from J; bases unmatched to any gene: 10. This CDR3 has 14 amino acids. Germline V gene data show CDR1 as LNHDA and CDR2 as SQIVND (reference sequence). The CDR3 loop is CASRWTGGIRELFF. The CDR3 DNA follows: TGTGCCAGTAGGTGGACAGGAGGAATCAGGGAGCTGTTTTTT.

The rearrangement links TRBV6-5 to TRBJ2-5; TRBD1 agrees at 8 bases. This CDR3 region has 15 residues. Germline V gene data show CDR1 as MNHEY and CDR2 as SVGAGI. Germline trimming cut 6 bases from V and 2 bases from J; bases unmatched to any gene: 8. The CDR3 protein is CASRKGTGSQETQYF. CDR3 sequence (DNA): TGTGCCAGCAGAAAGGGGACAGGATCACAAGAGACCCAGTACTTC.

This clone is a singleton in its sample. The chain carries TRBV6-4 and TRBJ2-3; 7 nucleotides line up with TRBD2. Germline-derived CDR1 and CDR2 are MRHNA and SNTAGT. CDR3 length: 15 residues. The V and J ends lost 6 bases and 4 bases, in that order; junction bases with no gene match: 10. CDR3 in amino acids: CASSAGDLEADTQYF. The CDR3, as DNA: TGTGCCAGCAGCGCGGGGGATCTGGAGGCAGATACGCAGTATTTT.

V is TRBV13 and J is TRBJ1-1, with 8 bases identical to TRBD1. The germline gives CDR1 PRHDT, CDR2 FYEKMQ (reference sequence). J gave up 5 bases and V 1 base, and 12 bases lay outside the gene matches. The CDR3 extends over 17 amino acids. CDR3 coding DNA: TGTGCCAGCAGCTTAGTAGTGGGGGGGGACAGGCGGACTGAAGCTTTCTTT. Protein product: CASSLVVGGDRRTEAFF.

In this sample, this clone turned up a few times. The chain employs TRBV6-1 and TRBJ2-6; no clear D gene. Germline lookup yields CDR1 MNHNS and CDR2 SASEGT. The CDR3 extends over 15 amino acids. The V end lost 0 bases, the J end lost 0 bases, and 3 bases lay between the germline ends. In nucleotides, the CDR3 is TGTGCCAGCAGTGAAGCCAGCTCTGGGGCCAACGTCCTGACTTTC. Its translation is CASSEASSGANVLTF.

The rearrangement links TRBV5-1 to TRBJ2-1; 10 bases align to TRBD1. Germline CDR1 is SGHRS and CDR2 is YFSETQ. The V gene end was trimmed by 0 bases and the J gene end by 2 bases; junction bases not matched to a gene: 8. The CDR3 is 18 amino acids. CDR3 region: CASSLGYLGQGAYNEQFF. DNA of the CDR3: TGCGCCAGCAGCTTGGGTTATCTCGGACAGGGGGCCTACAATGAGCAGTTCTTC.

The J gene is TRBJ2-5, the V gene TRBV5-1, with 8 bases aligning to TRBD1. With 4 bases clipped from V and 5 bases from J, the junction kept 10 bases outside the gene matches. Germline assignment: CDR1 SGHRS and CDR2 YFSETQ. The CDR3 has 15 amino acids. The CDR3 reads CASSPTDRDLETQYF. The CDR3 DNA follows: TGCGCCAGCAGCCCGACGGACAGGGATTTGGAGACCCAGTACTTC.

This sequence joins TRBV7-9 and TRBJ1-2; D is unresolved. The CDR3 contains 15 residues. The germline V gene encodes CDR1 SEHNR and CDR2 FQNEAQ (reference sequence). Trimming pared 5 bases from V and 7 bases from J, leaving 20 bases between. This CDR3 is CASSNRIWEPGGYTF. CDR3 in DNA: TGTGCCAGCAGCAATCGTATATGGGAGCCCGGTGGCTACACCTTC.

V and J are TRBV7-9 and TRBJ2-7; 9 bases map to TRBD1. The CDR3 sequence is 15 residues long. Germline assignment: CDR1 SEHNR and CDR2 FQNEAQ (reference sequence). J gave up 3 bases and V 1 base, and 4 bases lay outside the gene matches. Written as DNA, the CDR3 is TGTGCCAGCAGCTTAGGACAGGGGGGAAGCTACGAGCAGTACTTC. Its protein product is CASSLGQGGSYEQYF.

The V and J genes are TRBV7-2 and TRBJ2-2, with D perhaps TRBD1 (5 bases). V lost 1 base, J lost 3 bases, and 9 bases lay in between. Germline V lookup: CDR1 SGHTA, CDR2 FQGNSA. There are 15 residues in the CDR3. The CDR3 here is CASSLGGRDTGELFF. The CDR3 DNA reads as TGTGCCAGCAGCTTAGGAGGCAGGGACACCGGGGAGCTGTTTTTT.

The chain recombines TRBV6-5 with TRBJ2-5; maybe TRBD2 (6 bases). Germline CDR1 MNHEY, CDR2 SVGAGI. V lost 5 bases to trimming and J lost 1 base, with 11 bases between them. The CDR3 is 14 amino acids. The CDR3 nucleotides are TGTGCCAGCAGTCAAGGAGGGCCCCAAGAGACCCAGTACTTC. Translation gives CASSQGGPQETQYF.

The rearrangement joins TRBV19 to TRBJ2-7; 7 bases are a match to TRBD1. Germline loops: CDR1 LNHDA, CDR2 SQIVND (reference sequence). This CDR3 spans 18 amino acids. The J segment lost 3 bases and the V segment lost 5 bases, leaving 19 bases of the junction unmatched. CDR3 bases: TGTGCCAGTAGTGAGACGGCCAGGACAGGCTGGGGTCGCTACGAGCAGTACTTC. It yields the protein CASSETARTGWGRYEQYF. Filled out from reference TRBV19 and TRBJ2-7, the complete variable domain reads DGGITQSPKYLFRKEGQNVTLSCEQNLNHDAMYWYRQDPGQGLRLIYYSQIVNDFQKGDIAEGYSVSREKKESFPLTVTSAQKNPTAFYLCASSETARTGWGRYEQYFGPGTRLTVT.

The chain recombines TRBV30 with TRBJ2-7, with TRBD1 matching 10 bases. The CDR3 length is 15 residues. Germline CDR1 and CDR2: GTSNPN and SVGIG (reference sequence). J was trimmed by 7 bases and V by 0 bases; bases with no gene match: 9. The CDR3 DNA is TGTGCCTGGAGTGTAGCCGGGACAGGGGTGAGAGAGCAGTACTTC. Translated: CAWSVAGTGVREQYF.

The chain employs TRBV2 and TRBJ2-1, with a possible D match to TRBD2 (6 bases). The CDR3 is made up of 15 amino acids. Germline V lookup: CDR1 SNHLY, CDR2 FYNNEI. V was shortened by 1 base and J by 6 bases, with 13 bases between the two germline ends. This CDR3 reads CASSEGPLGSNEQFF. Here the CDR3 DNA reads TGTGCCAGCAGTGAAGGGCCCCTCGGGAGCAATGAGCAGTTCTTC.

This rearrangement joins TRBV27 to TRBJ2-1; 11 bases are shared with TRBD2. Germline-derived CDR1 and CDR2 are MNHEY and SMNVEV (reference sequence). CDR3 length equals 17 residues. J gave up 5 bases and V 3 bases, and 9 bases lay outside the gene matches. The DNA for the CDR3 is TGTGCCAGCAGTTTGACTAGCGGGATTCGTGTTGACAATGAGCAGTTCTTC. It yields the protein CASSLTSGIRVDNEQFF.

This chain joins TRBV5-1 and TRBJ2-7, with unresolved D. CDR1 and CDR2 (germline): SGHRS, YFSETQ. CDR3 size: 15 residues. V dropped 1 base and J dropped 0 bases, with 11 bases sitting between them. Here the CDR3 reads CASSLSAYSSYEQYF. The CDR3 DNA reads TGCGCCAGCAGCTTGAGCGCCTACTCCTCCTACGAGCAGTACTTC.

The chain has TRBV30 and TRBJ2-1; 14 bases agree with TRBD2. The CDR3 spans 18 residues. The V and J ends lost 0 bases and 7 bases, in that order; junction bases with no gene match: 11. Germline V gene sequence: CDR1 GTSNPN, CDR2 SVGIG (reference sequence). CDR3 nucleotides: TGTGCCTGGAGTGTGGGTGGGACTAGCGGGAGCCCTGAGAATGAGCAGTTCTTC. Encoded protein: CAWSVGGTSGSPENEQFF.

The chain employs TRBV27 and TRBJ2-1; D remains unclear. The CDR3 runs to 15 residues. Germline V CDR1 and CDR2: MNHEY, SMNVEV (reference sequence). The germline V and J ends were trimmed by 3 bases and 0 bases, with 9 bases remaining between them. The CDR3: CASSFSSSSYNEQFF. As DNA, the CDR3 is TGTGCCAGCAGTTTTAGCTCTAGCTCCTACAATGAGCAGTTCTTC.

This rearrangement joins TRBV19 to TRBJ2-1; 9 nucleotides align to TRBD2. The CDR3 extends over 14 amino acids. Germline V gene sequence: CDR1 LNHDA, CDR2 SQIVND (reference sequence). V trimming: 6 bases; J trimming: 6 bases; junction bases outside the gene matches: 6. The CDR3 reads CASRDLSGSNEQFF. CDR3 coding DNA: TGTGCCAGTAGGGACCTTAGCGGGAGCAATGAGCAGTTCTTC.

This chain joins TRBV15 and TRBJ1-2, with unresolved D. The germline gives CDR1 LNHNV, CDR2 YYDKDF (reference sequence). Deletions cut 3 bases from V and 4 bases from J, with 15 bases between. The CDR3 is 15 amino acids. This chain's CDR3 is CATSRAGSTPYGYTF. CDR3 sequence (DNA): TGTGCCACCAGCAGGGCCGGGTCTACCCCCTATGGCTACACCTTC. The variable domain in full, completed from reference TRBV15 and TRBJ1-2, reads DAMVIQNPRYQVTQFGKPVTLSCSQTLNHNVMYWYQQKSSQAPKLLFHYYDKDFNNEADTPDNFQSRRPNTSFCFLDIRSPGLGDTAMYLCATSRAGSTPYGYTFGSGTRLTVV.

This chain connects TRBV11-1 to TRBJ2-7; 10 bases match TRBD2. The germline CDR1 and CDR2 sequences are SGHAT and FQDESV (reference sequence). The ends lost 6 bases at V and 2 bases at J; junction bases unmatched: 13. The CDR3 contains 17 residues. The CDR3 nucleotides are TGTGCCAGCAGGGGAAGAGGGCTAGCGGGAGCGGCCTACGAGCAGTACTTC. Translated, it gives CASRGRGLAGAAYEQYF.

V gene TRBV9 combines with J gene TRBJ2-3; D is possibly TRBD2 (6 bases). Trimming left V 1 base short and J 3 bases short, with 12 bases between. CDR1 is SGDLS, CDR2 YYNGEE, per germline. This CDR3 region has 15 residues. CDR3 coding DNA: TGTGCCAGCAGCGTACAGCCTGGGGGGACAGATACGCAGTATTTT. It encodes CASSVQPGGTDTQYF.

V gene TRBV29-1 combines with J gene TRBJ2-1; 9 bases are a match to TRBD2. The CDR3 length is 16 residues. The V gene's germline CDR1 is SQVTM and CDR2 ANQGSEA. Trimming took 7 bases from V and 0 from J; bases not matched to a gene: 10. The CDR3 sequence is CSAGTSRQSSYNEQFF. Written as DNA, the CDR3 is TGCAGCGCCGGGACTAGCCGCCAGAGCTCCTACAATGAGCAGTTCTTC.

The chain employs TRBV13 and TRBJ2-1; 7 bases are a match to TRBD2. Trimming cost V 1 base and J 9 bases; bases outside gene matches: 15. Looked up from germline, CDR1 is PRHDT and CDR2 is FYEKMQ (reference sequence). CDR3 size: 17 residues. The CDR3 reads CASSLALYPGGQSEQFF. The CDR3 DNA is TGTGCCAGCAGCTTAGCGCTGTATCCGGGAGGCCAGAGTGAGCAGTTCTTC.

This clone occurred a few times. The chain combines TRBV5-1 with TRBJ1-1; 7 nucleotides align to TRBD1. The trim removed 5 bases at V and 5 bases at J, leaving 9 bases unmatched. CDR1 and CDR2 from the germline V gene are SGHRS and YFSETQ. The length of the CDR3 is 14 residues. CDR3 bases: TGCGCCAGCAGACTTCAGGGGGATGAGACTGAAGCTTTCTTT. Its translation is CASRLQGDETEAFF. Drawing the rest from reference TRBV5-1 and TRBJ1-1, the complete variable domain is KAGVTQTPRYLIKTRGQQVTLSCSPISGHRSVSWYQQTPGQGLQFLFEYFSETQRNKGNFPGRFSGRQFSNSRSEMNVSTLELGDSALYLCASRLQGDETEAFFGQGTRLTVV.

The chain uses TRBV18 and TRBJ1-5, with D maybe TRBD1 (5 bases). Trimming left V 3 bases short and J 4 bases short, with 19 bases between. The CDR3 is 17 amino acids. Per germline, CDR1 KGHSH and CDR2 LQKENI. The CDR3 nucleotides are TGTGCCAGCTCACCGCAGGCAAGGGGATCCCCGAATCAGCCCCAGCATTTT. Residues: CASSPQARGSPNQPQHF.

The CDR3, as DNA: TGCGCCAGCAGCTTGGGCAGGGGGCTCACTGAAGCTTTCTTT. Its translation: CASSLGRGLTEAFF. The chain links TRBV5-1 to TRBJ1-1; 8 bases agree with TRBD1. Germline lookup yields CDR1 SGHRS and CDR2 YFSETQ. Losses at the gene ends were 0 bases for V and 4 bases for J; bases not matched to a gene: 2. The CDR3 has 14 residues.

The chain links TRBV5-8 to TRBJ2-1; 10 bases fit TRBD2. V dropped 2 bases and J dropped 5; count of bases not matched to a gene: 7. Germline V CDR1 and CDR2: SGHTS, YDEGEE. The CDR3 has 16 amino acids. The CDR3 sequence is CASSFLASGSHNEQFF. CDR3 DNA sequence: TGTGCCAGCAGCTTTCTTGCTAGCGGGAGCCACAATGAGCAGTTCTTC.

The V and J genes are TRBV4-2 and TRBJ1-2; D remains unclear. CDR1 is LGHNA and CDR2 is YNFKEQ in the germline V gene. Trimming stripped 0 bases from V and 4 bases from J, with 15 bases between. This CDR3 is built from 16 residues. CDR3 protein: CASSQEGQAGPYGYTF. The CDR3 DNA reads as TGTGCCAGCAGCCAAGAGGGCCAGGCAGGTCCCTATGGCTACACCTTC.

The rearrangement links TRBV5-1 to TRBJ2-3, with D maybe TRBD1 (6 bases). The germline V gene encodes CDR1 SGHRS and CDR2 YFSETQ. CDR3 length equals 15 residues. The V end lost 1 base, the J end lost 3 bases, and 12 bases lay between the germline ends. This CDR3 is CASSLNREGTDTQYF. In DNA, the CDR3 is TGCGCCAGCAGCTTGAACAGGGAAGGGACAGATACGCAGTATTTT.

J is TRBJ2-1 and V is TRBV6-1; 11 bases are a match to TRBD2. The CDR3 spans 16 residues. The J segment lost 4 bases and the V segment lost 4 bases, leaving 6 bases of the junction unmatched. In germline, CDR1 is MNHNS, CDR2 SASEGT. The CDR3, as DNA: TGTGCCAGCAGTGCATCTAGCGGGGGGTTATACAATGAGCAGTTCTTC. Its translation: CASSASSGGLYNEQFF.

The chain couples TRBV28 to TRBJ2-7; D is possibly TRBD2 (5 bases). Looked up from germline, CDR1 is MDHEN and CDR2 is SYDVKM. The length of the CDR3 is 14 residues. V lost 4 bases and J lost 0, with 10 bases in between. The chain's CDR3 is CASSSGLSSYEQYF. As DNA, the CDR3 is TGTGCCAGCAGTTCCGGACTGAGCTCCTACGAGCAGTACTTC.